These 28 T cell receptor beta chains share one sample of origin, sequenced in a study of T-cell reconstitution after alpha-beta-depleted transplantation in children. Molecular barcoding with unique molecular identifiers was used for the TCRbeta library. TCRdb called the PCR reads again in MiXCR, with one record for every CDR3 protein. The table lists around 210,000 distinct CDR3 sequences, around 7% of them singletons, with just over 5.5% in the top ten. This specimen consisted of PBMCs, obtained before TCRalphabeta/CD19-depleted stem cell transplant. All receptors come from a boy aged 2-15 years with acute lymphoblastic leukemia, due to receive a stem cell transplant.

This clonotype has a count of ten or more. J is TRBJ1-1 and V is TRBV5-1; unclear D gene. This CDR3 is built from 13 residues. Trimming removed 0 bases from V and 0 bases from J, with 3 bases in between. Germline-derived CDR1 and CDR2 are SGHRS and YFSETQ. As DNA, the CDR3 is TGCGCCAGCAGCTTGGCCCTGAACACTGAAGCTTTCTTT. Amino acids: CASSLALNTEAFF. The whole variable domain, remainder taken from reference TRBV5-1 and TRBJ1-1, is KAGVTQTPRYLIKTRGQQVTLSCSPISGHRSVSWYQQTPGQGLQFLFEYFSETQRNKGNFPGRFSGRQFSNSRSEMNVSTLELGDSALYLCASSLALNTEAFFGQGTRLTVV.

The chain joins TRBV28 to TRBJ2-2, with D possibly matching TRBD2 (6 bases). Trimming cost V 1 base and J 4 bases, with 10 bases left between them. CDR1 is MDHEN and CDR2 is SYDVKM in the germline V gene. The CDR3 covers 15 residues. CDR3 protein: CASSLLGGGTGELFF. DNA of the CDR3: TGTGCCAGCAGTTTATTGGGGGGTGGCACCGGGGAGCTGTTTTTT.

The chain carries TRBV30 and TRBJ1-4, with 9 bases fitting TRBD1. The V gene's germline CDR1 is GTSNPN and CDR2 SVGIG (reference sequence). The CDR3 spans 14 residues. V trimming: 4 bases; J trimming: 7 bases; junction bases outside the gene matches: 7. The CDR3 loop reads CAWIGTGWGEKLFF. DNA for the CDR3: TGTGCCTGGATAGGGACAGGGTGGGGTGAAAAACTGTTTTTT.

This clonotype was seen a handful of times. The chain links TRBV19 to TRBJ1-1; D perhaps matches TRBD1 (6 bases). CDR1 is LNHDA, CDR2 SQIVND, per germline (reference sequence). V was clipped by 5 bases and J by 10 bases, with 14 bases between them. The CDR3 is 12 amino acids. CDR3 residues: CASSHRDKGAFF. The CDR3 DNA sequence: TGTGCCAGTAGTCACCGGGACAAAGGAGCTTTCTTT.

This clonotype counts as medium-sized. This chain links TRBV5-5 with TRBJ1-6, with 8 bases fitting TRBD1. V gave up 4 bases and J gave up 5 bases; unmatched junction bases: 5. In germline, CDR1 is SGHKS, CDR2 YYEKEE (reference sequence). The CDR3 is 15 amino acids. This CDR3 reads CASSPTGGHNSPLHF. The CDR3 DNA sequence: TGTGCCAGCAGCCCTACAGGGGGGCATAATTCACCCCTCCACTTT.

This clonotype turned up a few times. This chain uses TRBV14 with TRBJ2-5; perhaps TRBD2 as D (6 bases). V dropped 0 bases and J dropped 1 base, with 9 bases sitting between them. Germline CDR1 is SGHDN and CDR2 is FVKESK. This CDR3 has 15 amino acids. As DNA, the CDR3 is TGTGCCAGCAGCCAAGAGGGACTGTCCCAAGAGACCCAGTACTTC. Translation gives CASSQEGLSQETQYF.

This clonotype was found many times. The chain is built from TRBV12-3 or TRBV12-4 and TRBJ2-1, with D maybe TRBD2 (5 bases). Trimming stripped 3 bases from V and 1 base from J, with 13 bases between. The CDR3 totals 16 residues. The CDR3: CASSFSGLRSYNEQFF. CDR3 sequence (DNA): TGTGCCAGCAGTTTTTCGGGGTTGAGGTCCTACAATGAGCAGTTCTTC.

Ten or more counts support this clonotype. The chain couples TRBV6-2 or TRBV6-3 to TRBJ1-1; tentative D call: TRBD1 (5 bases). Germline V gene lookup returns CDR1 MNHEY and CDR2 SVGEGT. The length of the CDR3 is 13 residues. The V and J ends lost 4 bases and 5 bases respectively, with 11 bases between them. DNA of the CDR3: TGTGCCAGCAGTTTCGGGACGCTAACTGAAGCTTTCTTT. Its translation is CASSFGTLTEAFF.

This clonotype was detected ten times or more. The chain uses TRBV5-5 and TRBJ2-6; 8 positions agree with TRBD1. This CDR3 has 17 residues. Germline V gene sequence: CDR1 SGHKS, CDR2 YYEKEE (reference sequence). Trimming removed 0 bases from V and 1 base from J; junction bases left unmatched: 3. The CDR3 coding sequence is TGTGCCAGCAGCTTGGGACAGGGGATGTCTGGGGCCAACGTCCTGACTTTC. The encoded protein is CASSLGQGMSGANVLTF.

There are many counts of this clonotype. The chain is built from TRBV4-2 and TRBJ1-2, with 8 bases fitting TRBD1. Germline V CDR1 and CDR2: LGHNA, YNFKEQ. This CDR3 has 16 residues. The J segment lost 2 bases and the V segment lost 0 bases, leaving 5 bases of the junction unmatched. The CDR3 is CASSQEGRGRNYGYTF. The CDR3 nucleotides are TGTGCCAGCAGCCAAGAGGGCAGGGGGCGGAACTATGGCTACACCTTC.

This clonotype was counted at least ten times. The chain employs TRBV7-2 and TRBJ2-3, with 7 bases fitting TRBD1. The CDR3 runs to 15 residues. Looked up from germline, CDR1 is SGHTA and CDR2 is FQGNSA. V gave up 5 bases and J gave up 0 bases; unmatched junction bases: 5. CDR3 loop: CASSRDRHSTDTQYF. In DNA, the CDR3 is TGTGCCAGCAGCCGGGACAGACATAGCACAGATACGCAGTATTTT.

There are many counts of this clonotype. The chain uses TRBV11-2 and TRBJ2-5; 8 bases line up with TRBD1. This CDR3 has 14 amino acids. Germline V gene lookup returns CDR1 SGHAT and CDR2 FQNNGV. The V and J ends lost 5 bases and 5 bases, in that order; junction bases with no gene match: 7. In DNA, the CDR3 is TGTGCCAGCAGCCAAACAGGGGGACAGGAGACCCAGTACTTC. It is translated as CASSQTGGQETQYF.

This clonotype has ten or more counts. The J gene is TRBJ2-3, the V gene TRBV20-1, with 10 bases aligning to TRBD2. CDR3 length: 15 residues. Germline V gives CDR1 DFQATT, CDR2 SNEGSKA (reference sequence). With 8 bases clipped from V and 4 bases from J, the junction kept 12 bases outside the gene matches. The CDR3 nucleotides read TGCAGTAAAGGACTAGCGGCTGCGGTGGCAGATACGCAGTATTTT. Its protein is CSKGLAAAVADTQYF.

This clonotype was recorded many times. The rearrangement joins TRBV5-1 to TRBJ1-1; no reliable D call. V was trimmed by 0 bases and J by 1 base, leaving 10 bases between them. The CDR3 is 15 residues long. Germline assignment: CDR1 SGHRS and CDR2 YFSETQ. The CDR3 nucleotides read TGCGCCAGCAGCTTGGGTGGGGTCGGGAACACTGAAGCTTTCTTT. Protein: CASSLGGVGNTEAFF.

This clonotype was observed at least ten times. This rearrangement joins TRBV4-1 to TRBJ2-1; D not certain. The CDR3 loop spans 16 amino acids. Trimming stripped 2 bases from V and 0 bases from J, with 11 bases between. CDR1 and CDR2 (germline): MGHRA, YSYEKL. The CDR3 is CASSQLDVVSYNEQFF. The CDR3 DNA follows: TGCGCCAGCAGCCAATTAGACGTTGTCTCCTACAATGAGCAGTTCTTC.

This rearrangement joins TRBV19 to TRBJ1-1, with D perhaps matching TRBD1 (6 bases). V gave up 11 bases and J gave up 4 bases, with 20 bases separating them. Germline values: CDR1 LNHDA, CDR2 SQIVND (reference sequence). The CDR3 consists of 14 residues. CDR3 residues: CAASNQGWGTEAFF. The CDR3 coding sequence is TGTGCCGCCAGTAATCAGGGGTGGGGCACTGAAGCTTTCTTT.

The chain links TRBV12-3 or TRBV12-4 to TRBJ1-5; tentative D call: TRBD1 (5 bases). This CDR3 spans 15 amino acids. Deletions cut 4 bases from V and 7 bases from J, with 17 bases between. The CDR3 sequence: CASSSSPEGMQPQHF. Here the CDR3 DNA reads TGTGCCAGCAGTTCGTCGCCGGAGGGGATGCAGCCCCAGCATTTT.

The sample holds many counts of this clonotype. The V gene is TRBV28, the J gene TRBJ2-3; 8 bases map to TRBD2. Losses at the gene ends were 5 bases for V and 2 bases for J; bases not matched to a gene: 9. The CDR3 sequence is 16 residues long. CDR1 is MDHEN and CDR2 is SYDVKM in the germline V gene. CDR3 bases: TGTGCCAGCAGTCGCCCGGGACTAGAGGCCACAGATACGCAGTATTTT. Its translation: CASSRPGLEATDTQYF.

The chain is built from TRBV20-1 and TRBJ2-3; D is uncertain. The V end lost 1 base, the J end lost 0 bases, and 11 bases lay between the germline ends. Germline V gene lookup returns CDR1 DFQATT and CDR2 SNEGSKA (reference sequence). This CDR3 comprises 15 residues. CDR3 amino acids: CSARVGESSTDTQYF. The CDR3 DNA reads as TGCAGTGCTAGAGTTGGAGAGTCTAGCACAGATACGCAGTATTTT.

This clonotype was observed a handful of times. The chain has TRBV7-2 and TRBJ2-7; 8 bases fit TRBD2. Germline loops: CDR1 SGHTA, CDR2 FQGNSA. After removal of 3 bases from V and 3 bases from J, the junction contained 13 bases not matched to a gene. The CDR3 extends over 17 amino acids. The CDR3 loop is CASSFATMTSVNYEQYF. CDR3 nucleotide sequence: TGTGCCAGCAGCTTTGCAACCATGACTAGCGTCAACTACGAGCAGTACTTC. Based on the CDR3 plus reference TRBV7-2 and TRBJ2-7, the full variable domain is GAGVSQSPSNKVTEKGKDVELRCDPISGHTALYWYRQSLGQGLEFLIYFQGNSAPDKSGLPSDRFSAERTGGSVSTLTIQRTQQEDSAVYLCASSFATMTSVNYEQYFGPGTRLTVT.

This clonotype was counted many times. CDR3 in amino acids: CASSLEGTGWNGYTF. DNA for the CDR3: TGTGCCAGCAGCTTAGAAGGGACAGGTTGGAATGGCTACACCTTC. This chain connects TRBV7-9 to TRBJ1-2; TRBD1 aligns across 8 bases. CDR1 is SEHNR and CDR2 is FQNEAQ in the germline V gene (reference sequence). The V and J ends lost 1 base and 6 bases, in that order; junction bases with no gene match: 7. The CDR3 contains 15 residues.

This clonotype was counted at least ten times. The rearrangement joins TRBV12-3 or TRBV12-4 to TRBJ2-7; 7 bases are shared with TRBD1. Trimming took 5 bases from V and 0 from J; bases not matched to a gene: 7. CDR3 size: 15 residues. This chain's CDR3 is CASSRGQAYSYEQYF. The CDR3 DNA sequence: TGTGCCAGCAGTCGTGGACAGGCCTACTCCTACGAGCAGTACTTC.

This clonotype was found many times. The chain employs TRBV28 and TRBJ1-5; D is ambiguous. Germline V lookup: CDR1 MDHEN, CDR2 SYDVKM. V was cut by 6 bases and J by 3 bases, with 12 bases left in between. The CDR3 contains 14 residues. The CDR3 DNA reads TGTGCCAGCAGGCGGATTGGAATCAATCAGCCCCAGCATTTT. Translated, it gives CASRRIGINQPQHF. Filled out from reference TRBV28 and TRBJ1-5, the complete variable domain reads DVKVTQSSRYLVKRTGEKVFLECVQDMDHENMFWYRQDPGLGLRLIYFSYDVKMKEKGDIPEGYSVSREKKERFSLILESASTNQTSMYLCASRRIGINQPQHFGDGTRLSIL.

This clonotype was picked up a small number of times. The rearrangement links TRBV5-1 to TRBJ2-7; 9 bases match TRBD2. J lost 5 bases, V lost 6 bases, and 12 bases had no gene match. This CDR3 contains 15 residues. CDR1 is SGHRS, CDR2 YFSETQ, per germline. The DNA for the CDR3 is TGCGCCAGCATCTTAGCGGGGGCCTACCCCGACGAGCAGTACTTC. This codes for CASILAGAYPDEQYF.

A few counts support this clonotype. In nucleotides, the CDR3 is TGCGCCAGCAGCTTGCACAGGGCCTACAATGAGCAGTTCTTC. Its translation: CASSLHRAYNEQFF. The chain couples TRBV5-1 to TRBJ2-1, with D maybe TRBD1 (6 bases). There are 14 residues in the CDR3. Looked up from germline, CDR1 is SGHRS and CDR2 is YFSETQ. Between the trimmed V and J ends, which lost 1 base and 2 bases, there was a span of 7 bases.

This clonotype was seen at least ten times. The V and J genes are TRBV29-1 and TRBJ1-1, with D possibly matching TRBD1 (5 bases). From germline, CDR1 is SQVTM and CDR2 ANQGSEA. This CDR3 contains 12 residues. Trimming took off 6 bases at V and 1 base at J, with 9 bases between the two ends. The CDR3 region is CSVVRANTEAFF. CDR3 nucleotides: TGCAGCGTGGTCAGGGCGAACACTGAAGCTTTCTTT.

This clonotype was seen repeatedly, ten times or more. This chain links TRBV7-9 with TRBJ2-1, with D hard to call. The CDR3 has 13 amino acids. V was trimmed by 1 base and J by 6 bases, leaving 7 bases between them. The germline CDR1 and CDR2 sequences are SEHNR and FQNEAQ (reference sequence). The CDR3 DNA sequence: TGTGCCAGCAGCTTAGGGGCAGGCAATGAGCAGTTCTTC. Its translation is CASSLGAGNEQFF.

This clonotype was seen at least ten times. The chain recombines TRBV10-3 with TRBJ2-7, with D maybe TRBD2 (7 bases). The V end was cut by 5 bases, the J end by 1 base, with 12 bases between. The CDR3 totals 14 residues. The germline CDR1 and CDR2 sequences are ENHRY and SYGVKD. CDR3 DNA sequence: TGTGCCATCAGTCAGGGAGGGGGATCCTACGAGCAGTACTTC. This gives the protein CAISQGGGSYEQYF.